The 2 T cell receptor beta chains reported below all come from one sample, sequenced in a study of OX40 agonist ivuxolimab in advanced cancers. The method was immunoSEQ multiplex PCR; TCRdb's version includes in-frame clones alone and lacks a portion of them. The sample has tens of thousands of clones; roughly nine tenths are singletons. The sequencing here drew on CD4+ or CD8+ T cells sorted from blood, taken in a trial of the OX40 agonist ivuxolimab. These receptors came from an adult with an advanced solid tumor such as melanoma, head and neck, liver or kidney cancer.

This chain joins TRBV6-1 and TRBJ2-7, with D possibly matching TRBD2 (5 bases). The V end lost 1 base, the J end lost 3 bases, and 13 bases lay between the germline ends. CDR1 MNHNS and CDR2 SASEGT come from the germline V gene. The CDR3 is 15 residues long. The CDR3 here is CASSEGGYGVYEQYF. The CDR3 DNA is TGTGCCAGCAGTGAAGGGGGATACGGGGTCTACGAGCAGTACTTC.

This chain connects TRBV27 to TRBJ2-4; a possible D gene is TRBD2 (5 bases). The germline V gene encodes CDR1 MNHEY and CDR2 SMNVEV (reference sequence). Trimming cost V 5 bases and J 2 bases, with 13 bases left between them. This CDR3 spans 15 amino acids. The CDR3 DNA sequence: TGTGCCAGCAGTCCTTACTCGGGAACCAAAAACATTCAGTACTTC. Amino acids: CASSPYSGTKNIQYF.